Below are 28 T cell receptor beta chains sequenced from a single sample in a study of blood T cell repertoires in COVID-19. The data were produced by immunoSEQ multiplex PCR, yet TCRdb's version contains in-frame clones alone and is incomplete. This table holds roughly 190,000 clones, about 85% found once. What was sequenced was peripheral blood. These receptors were obtained from a man aged 55 to 69 with active or convalescent COVID-19.

This clone has only one observation. V and J are TRBV5-1 and TRBJ2-3, with D possibly being TRBD1 (7 bases). The V end was cut by 2 bases, the J end by 4 bases, with 11 bases between. The CDR3 is 14 amino acids. The V gene's germline CDR1 is SGHRS and CDR2 YFSETQ. The CDR3 loop is CASSFDREADTQYF. Written as DNA, the CDR3 is TGCGCCAGCAGCTTCGACAGGGAGGCAGATACGCAGTATTTT.

In DNA, the CDR3 is TGTGCCACCAGTGAGATGACAGTAGGCCAAGAGACCCAGTACTTC. Translation gives CATSEMTVGQETQYF. The chain has TRBV24-1 and TRBJ2-5; a weak D match, TRBD1 (5 bases). Germline V lookup: CDR1 KGHDR, CDR2 SFDVKD. Trimming cost V 4 bases and J 1 base, with 12 bases left between them. The CDR3 contains 15 residues.

The rearrangement joins TRBV24-1 to TRBJ1-2; unclear D gene. CDR3 length equals 14 residues. V was trimmed by 3 bases and J by 8 bases, leaving 15 bases between them. CDR1 and CDR2 (germline): KGHDR, SFDVKD. The DNA for the CDR3 is TGTGCCACCAGTGATGTCTCTTTAGTTGAAGGCTACACCTTC. Protein product: CATSDVSLVEGYTF.

The chain employs TRBV4-1 and TRBJ2-5, with D perhaps TRBD1 (5 bases). V was trimmed by 5 bases and J by 3 bases, leaving 10 bases between them. CDR1 and CDR2 from the germline V gene are MGHRA and YSYEKL. This CDR3 is 13 amino acids long. CDR3 nucleotide sequence: TGCGCCAGCAGCAAGACAGCCAAAGAGACCCAGTACTTC. Protein product: CASSKTAKETQYF.

The chain links TRBV19 to TRBJ2-3; unclear D gene. The CDR3 covers 15 residues. Trimming removed 5 bases from V and 6 bases from J, with 18 bases in between. The germline gives CDR1 LNHDA, CDR2 SQIVND (reference sequence). CDR3 loop: CASSPDGVRTDTQYF. Here the CDR3 DNA reads TGTGCCAGTAGTCCCGACGGAGTGCGAACGGATACGCAGTATTTT.

This chain connects TRBV5-4 to TRBJ2-3, with TRBD2 matching 14 bases. This CDR3 comprises 19 residues. The V gene's germline CDR1 is SGHNT and CDR2 YYREEE (reference sequence). Trimming cost V 5 bases and J 4 bases; bases outside gene matches: 15. CDR3 DNA sequence: TGTGCCAGCAGTACCGGGACTAGCGGGGGAAGTGGGGGTCCAGATACGCAGTATTTT. This translates into CASSTGTSGGSGGPDTQYF. The full variable domain, with the rest looked up from reference TRBV5-4 and TRBJ2-3, is ETGVTQSPTHLIKTRGQQVTLRCSSQSGHNTVSWYQQALGQGPQFIFQYYREEENGRGNFPPRFSGLQFPNYSSELNVNALELDDSALYLCASSTGTSGGSGGPDTQYFGPGTRLTVL.

CDR3 nucleotides: TGTGCCTGGAGGGCAGGACAGGACCCCTCTGGAAACACCATATATTTT. It yields the protein CAWRAGQDPSGNTIYF. The chain uses TRBV30 and TRBJ1-3; 7 bases are shared with TRBD1. This CDR3 has 16 amino acids. Germline V CDR1 and CDR2: GTSNPN, SVGIG (reference sequence). V shed 3 bases and J 0 bases; nucleotides not matched to a gene: 8. Drawing the rest from reference TRBV30 and TRBJ1-3, the complete variable domain is SQTIHQWPATLVQPVGSPLSLECTVEGTSNPNLYWYRQAAGRGLQLLFYSVGIGQISSEVPQNLSASRPQDRQFILSSKKLLLSDSGFYLCAWRAGQDPSGNTIYFGEGSWLTVV.

This sequence joins TRBV19 and TRBJ2-1, with TRBD2 matching over 14 bases. The CDR3 runs 15 residues. V shed 4 bases, J shed 7 bases, and the junction held 3 bases outside the gene matches. Germline assignment: CDR1 LNHDA and CDR2 SQIVND (reference sequence). The CDR3 here is CASSTRLAGGNEQFF. CDR3 coding DNA: TGTGCCAGTAGTACAAGACTAGCGGGGGGGAATGAGCAGTTCTTC.

This chain connects TRBV6-5 to TRBJ2-3; 8 bases fit TRBD2. Germline trimming cut 6 bases from V and 4 bases from J; bases unmatched to any gene: 6. In germline, CDR1 is MNHEY, CDR2 SVGAGI. This CDR3 is 14 amino acids long. As DNA, the CDR3 is TGTGCCAGCAGGAGCGGGGGTGCTCCAGATACGCAGTATTTT. Translation gives CASRSGGAPDTQYF.

The chain recombines TRBV2 with TRBJ1-5; TRBD1 aligns across 9 bases. With V trimmed by 5 bases and J by 13 bases, 12 bases remained unmatched. Germline CDR1 SNHLY, CDR2 FYNNEI. The CDR3 consists of 14 residues. The CDR3 nucleotides read TGTGCCAGCAGTCCTCGGACAGGGGTCGAACCACAGCATTTT. Encoded protein: CASSPRTGVEPQHF.

The CDR3 region has the DNA TGTGCCAGCAGCTCCCAAGATCCGGGAGCGGCCTACGAGCAGTACTTC. Its translation: CASSSQDPGAAYEQYF. This chain connects TRBV11-2 to TRBJ2-7; D perhaps matches TRBD2 (6 bases). Germline V gene data show CDR1 as SGHAT and CDR2 as FQNNGV. This CDR3 comprises 16 residues. V lost 4 bases, J lost 2 bases, and 18 bases lay in between.

This clone was found once. The chain is built from TRBV10-2 and TRBJ1-5; 7 positions agree with TRBD1. The CDR3 consists of 15 residues. Trimming cost V 7 bases and J 2 bases; bases outside gene matches: 8. CDR1 and CDR2 (germline): WSHSY, SAAADI. The CDR3 reads CASNEQGLGNQPQHF. The CDR3 DNA reads as TGCGCCAGCAATGAACAGGGGTTGGGCAATCAGCCCCAGCATTTT.

The V call is TRBV6-1, the J call TRBJ1-4, with a tentative D call TRBD1 (5 bases). The V end was cut by 2 bases, the J end by 5 bases, with 9 bases between. Germline V lookup: CDR1 MNHNS, CDR2 SASEGT. This CDR3 region has 14 residues. The CDR3 loop is CASSEPAGNEKLFF. The CDR3 nucleotides are TGTGCCAGCAGTGAACCGGCAGGGAATGAAAAACTGTTTTTT.

The chain is built from TRBV24-1 and TRBJ1-2; TRBD1 agrees at 7 bases. Per the germline V gene, CDR1 is KGHDR and CDR2 is SFDVKD. V trimming: 2 bases; J trimming: 4 bases; junction bases outside the gene matches: 6. The CDR3 length is 15 residues. This CDR3 is CATSDSDRVGYGYTF. As DNA, the CDR3 is TGTGCCACCAGTGATTCTGACAGGGTAGGCTATGGCTACACCTTC.

This clone was found a few times. This chain uses TRBV9 with TRBJ1-3, with 11 positions matching TRBD1. The CDR3 spans 16 residues. V trimming: 0 bases; J trimming: 4 bases; junction bases outside the gene matches: 3. CDR1 is SGDLS and CDR2 is YYNGEE in the germline V gene. The CDR3: CASSVDGQGAGNTIYF. The CDR3 DNA reads TGTGCCAGCAGCGTAGATGGACAGGGGGCAGGAAACACCATATATTTT.

V usage is TRBV6-4 and J usage is TRBJ1-5, with D unresolved. With 6 bases removed from V and 2 bases from J, the gap between germline ends came to 14 bases. The CDR3 runs 15 residues. CDR1 is MRHNA, CDR2 SNTAGT, per germline. The CDR3 coding sequence is TGTGCCAGCAGCGCGGATTCGGGAGGCAATCAGCCCCAGCATTTT. Encoded protein: CASSADSGGNQPQHF.

This clone was detected only once. The rearrangement joins TRBV6-7 to TRBJ2-5, with 8 bases fitting TRBD1. Being an ORF, TRBV6-7 has a function that is uncertain. The CDR3 has 16 amino acids. Unmatched junction bases numbered 9, after V lost 1 base and J lost 5 bases. The CDR3 sequence is CASSYLRQGSSETQYF. The CDR3 bases are TGTGCCAGCAGTTACTTAAGACAGGGGAGTTCGGAGACCCAGTACTTC.

The rearrangement links TRBV14 to TRBJ2-5; no clear D gene. This CDR3 has 15 residues. V lost 4 bases to trimming and J lost 2 bases, with 14 bases between them. The germline V gene has CDR1 SGHDN and CDR2 FVKESK. CDR3 residues: CASSLRLDPQETQYF. The CDR3 region has the DNA TGTGCCAGCAGCCTCCGACTGGATCCACAAGAGACCCAGTACTTC.

The chain combines TRBV7-9 with TRBJ1-6; possibly TRBD1 for D (6 bases). This CDR3 is 15 amino acids long. Germline V lookup: CDR1 SEHNR, CDR2 FQNEAQ (reference sequence). The CDR3 nucleotides read TGTGCGACCGACCTAGGGGGTTCCTATAATTCACCCCTCCACTTT. This codes for CATDLGGSYNSPLHF.

The chain carries TRBV11-2 and TRBJ2-3; D not certain. Germline assignment: CDR1 SGHAT and CDR2 FQNNGV. The CDR3 is 13 amino acids. V shed 1 base and J shed 3 bases, with 5 bases lying between them. For the CDR3, the DNA is TGTGCCAGCAGCTTAGGCGTTACAGATACGCAGTATTTT. Translated: CASSLGVTDTQYF.

The J gene is TRBJ1-1, the V gene TRBV6-1, with TRBD1 matching over 8 bases. Germline V gene data show CDR1 as MNHNS and CDR2 as SASEGT. The CDR3 has 16 amino acids. J was trimmed by 4 bases and V by 4 bases; bases with no gene match: 11. DNA of the CDR3: TGTGCCAGCAGTGCGGGGTCAGGGGGCTTGGGCACTGAAGCTTTCTTT. Its translation is CASSAGSGGLGTEAFF.

The gene calls are TRBV10-3 and TRBJ1-2; D possibly corresponds to TRBD1 (5 bases). This CDR3 spans 16 amino acids. The germline V gene has CDR1 ENHRY and CDR2 SYGVKD. V shed 5 bases and J shed 0 bases, with 16 bases lying between them. The CDR3 loop is CAISYITGSSNYGYTF. The DNA for the CDR3 is TGTGCCATCAGTTACATTACAGGTTCTTCTAACTATGGCTACACCTTC.

The rearrangement links TRBV3-1 (or the pseudogene TRBV3-2) to TRBJ2-7; D perhaps matches TRBD2 (5 bases). The CDR3 is made up of 12 amino acids. V lost 3 bases, J lost 5 bases, and 8 bases lay in between. The germline V gene has CDR1 LGHDT and CDR2 YNNKEL (reference sequence). The DNA of the CDR3 is TGTGCCAGCAGCCAGACTACCCACGAGCAGTACTTC. Translated: CASSQTTHEQYF.

The chain uses TRBV20-1 and TRBJ1-2; D uncertain. The CDR3 covers 11 residues. Between the trimmed V and J ends, which lost 6 bases and 8 bases, there was a span of 13 bases. Germline loops: CDR1 DFQATT, CDR2 SNEGSKA (reference sequence). The CDR3 DNA follows: TGCAGTGCCAGGATTAACCAGGGCTACACCTTC. This codes for CSARINQGYTF.

The chain has TRBV5-1 and TRBJ2-7; 8 bases map to TRBD2. Germline V gene lookup returns CDR1 SGHRS and CDR2 YFSETQ. The CDR3 is 13 amino acids. The V and J ends lost 5 bases and 5 bases, in that order; junction bases with no gene match: 6. The CDR3 protein is CASRLAGSDEQYF. The CDR3 DNA is TGCGCCAGCAGGTTAGCGGGGAGCGACGAGCAGTACTTC. Looking up the rest from reference TRBV5-1 and TRBJ2-7 gives the full variable domain: KAGVTQTPRYLIKTRGQQVTLSCSPISGHRSVSWYQQTPGQGLQFLFEYFSETQRNKGNFPGRFSGRQFSNSRSEMNVSTLELGDSALYLCASRLAGSDEQYFGPGTRLTVT.

The chain links TRBV29-1 to TRBJ2-3; TRBD2 might be the D (6 bases). Trimming shortened V by 4 bases and J by 3 bases, and 20 bases separated the two germline ends. Germline V CDR1 and CDR2: SQVTM, ANQGSEA. The CDR3 loop spans 16 amino acids. The CDR3 loop reads CSVVLMGGMLTDTQYF. CDR3 DNA sequence: TGCAGCGTTGTACTCATGGGGGGTATGTTGACAGATACGCAGTATTTT.

The gene calls are TRBV4-1 and TRBJ2-7; tentatively, D is TRBD1 (5 bases). V was cut by 1 base and J by 0 bases, with 13 bases left in between. Looked up from germline, CDR1 is MGHRA and CDR2 is YSYEKL. The CDR3 sequence is 16 residues long. For the CDR3, the DNA is TGCGCCAGCAGCCAAGTTTGGGGCTCCAGCTCCTACGAGCAGTACTTC. Its protein is CASSQVWGSSSYEQYF.

This chain joins TRBV2 and TRBJ2-2, with unresolved D. The CDR3 has 14 residues. V was trimmed by 3 bases and J by 7 bases, leaving 12 bases between them. Germline V lookup: CDR1 SNHLY, CDR2 FYNNEI. The CDR3 DNA follows: TGTGCCAGCAGTGAGCGCCCTAGTAACGGGGAGCTGTTTTTT. This encodes CASSERPSNGELFF.